This T cell receptor beta chain was retrieved from a study of cytomegalovirus exposure and HLA in healthy donors. Trimming cost V 6 bases and J 3 bases, with 11 bases left between them. CDR3 length: 13 amino acids. The germline V gene has CDR1 MDHEN and CDR2 SYDVKM. Notes on the study in general: About 87% or about 30% of the time was how often most TCR beta V segments were productive, according to an earlier analysis.

The PCR used 60 Vbeta and 13 Jbeta primers. TCRdb keeps only in-frame clones here, not all; method: immunoSEQ multiplex PCR. This table has about 98,000 clones, around 73% appearing once. On this clone itself: Its specificity is not known.

The sequence was collected from a female donor in good health and CMV-seronegative. V usage is TRBV28 and J usage is TRBJ1-2; weak D call: TRBD1 (6 bases). Sequencing was performed on PBMCs. As DNA, the CDR3 is TGTGCCAGCAGACAGGGTTTCGACTATGGCTACACCTTC. Translated: CASRQGFDYGYTF.